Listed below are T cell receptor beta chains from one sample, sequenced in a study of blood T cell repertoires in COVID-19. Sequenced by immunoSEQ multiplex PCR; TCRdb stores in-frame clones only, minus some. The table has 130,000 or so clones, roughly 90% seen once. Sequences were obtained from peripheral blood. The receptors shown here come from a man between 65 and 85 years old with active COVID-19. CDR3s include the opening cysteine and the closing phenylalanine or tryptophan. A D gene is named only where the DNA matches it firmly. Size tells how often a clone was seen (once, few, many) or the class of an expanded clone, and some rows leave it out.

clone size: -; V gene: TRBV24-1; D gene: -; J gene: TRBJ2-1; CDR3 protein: CATPGGMPFF; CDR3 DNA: TGTGCCACCCCTGGGGGGATGCCGTTCTTC
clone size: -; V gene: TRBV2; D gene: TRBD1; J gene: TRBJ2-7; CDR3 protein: CASSQTGGRSYEQYF; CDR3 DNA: TGTGCCAGCAGTCAAACAGGGGGCAGGTCCTACGAGCAGTACTTC
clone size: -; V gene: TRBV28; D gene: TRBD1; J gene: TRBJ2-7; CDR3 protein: CASSGRTGGPDEQYF; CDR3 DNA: TGTGCCAGCAGTGGCCGGACAGGGGGTCCCGACGAGCAGTACTTC
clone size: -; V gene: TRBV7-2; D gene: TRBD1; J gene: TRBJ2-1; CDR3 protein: CASSPDREQQFF; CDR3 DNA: TGTGCCAGCAGCCCGGACAGGGAACAGCAGTTCTTC
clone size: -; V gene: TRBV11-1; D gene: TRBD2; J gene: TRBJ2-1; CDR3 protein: CASSYTSGRGNEQFF; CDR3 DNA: TGTGCCAGCAGTTACACTAGCGGGAGGGGCAATGAGCAGTTCTTC
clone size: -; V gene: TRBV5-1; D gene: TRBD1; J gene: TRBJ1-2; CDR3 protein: CASSAGQGSYGYTF; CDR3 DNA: TGCGCCAGCAGCGCCGGACAGGGATCATATGGCTACACCTTC
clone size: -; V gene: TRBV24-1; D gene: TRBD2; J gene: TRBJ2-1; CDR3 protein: CATSDPGLAGFNEQFF; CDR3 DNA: TGTGCCACCAGTGATCCGGGACTAGCGGGATTTAATGAGCAGTTCTTC
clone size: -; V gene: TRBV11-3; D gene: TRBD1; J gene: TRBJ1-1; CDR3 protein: CASSRGDSMNTEAFF; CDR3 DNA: TGTGCCAGCAGCCGCGGGGACAGCATGAACACTGAAGCTTTCTTT
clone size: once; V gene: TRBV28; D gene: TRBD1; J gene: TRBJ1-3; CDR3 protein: CASSLPTGGGNTIYF; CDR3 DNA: TGTGCCAGCAGTTTACCGACAGGGGGTGGAAACACCATATATTTT
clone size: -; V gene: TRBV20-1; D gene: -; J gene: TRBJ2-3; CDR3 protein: CSASQGSTDTQYF; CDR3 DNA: TGCAGTGCAAGTCAGGGGAGCACAGATACGCAGTATTTT
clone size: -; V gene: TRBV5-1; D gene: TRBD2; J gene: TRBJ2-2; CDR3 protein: CASSLLAGANTGELFF; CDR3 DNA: TGCGCCAGCAGCTTGCTCGCGGGAGCTAACACCGGGGAGCTGTTTTTT
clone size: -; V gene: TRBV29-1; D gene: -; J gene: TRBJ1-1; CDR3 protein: CSVVWTANTEAFF; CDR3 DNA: TGCAGCGTTGTGTGGACAGCGAACACTGAAGCTTTCTTT
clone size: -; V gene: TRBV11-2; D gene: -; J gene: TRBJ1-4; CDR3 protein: CASRYGPRGEKLFF; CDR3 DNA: TGTGCCAGCCGCTATGGCCCCAGAGGTGAAAAACTGTTTTTT
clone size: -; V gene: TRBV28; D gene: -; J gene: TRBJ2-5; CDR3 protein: CASSPQGAGVQETQYF; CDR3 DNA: TGTGCCAGCAGTCCTCAGGGGGCGGGGGTCCAAGAGACCCAGTACTTC
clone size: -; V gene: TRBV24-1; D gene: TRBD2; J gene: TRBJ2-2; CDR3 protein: CATSDSRLAAPGELFF; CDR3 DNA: TGTGCCACCAGTGATTCTCGACTAGCGGCCCCCGGGGAGCTGTTTTTT
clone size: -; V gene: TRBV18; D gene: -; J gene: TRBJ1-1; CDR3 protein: CASSPPRVGVAFF; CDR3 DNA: TGTGCCAGCTCACCGCCGCGGGTTGGGGTAGCTTTCTTT
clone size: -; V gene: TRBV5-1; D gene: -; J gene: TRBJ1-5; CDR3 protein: CASSLGTISNQPQHF; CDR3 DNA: TGCGCCAGCAGCTTGGGGACAATAAGCAATCAGCCCCAGCATTTT
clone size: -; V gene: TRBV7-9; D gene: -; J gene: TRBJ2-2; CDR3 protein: CASSLVGQVVTGELFF; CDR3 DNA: TGTGCCAGCAGCTTAGTGGGACAAGTGGTCACCGGGGAGCTGTTTTTT
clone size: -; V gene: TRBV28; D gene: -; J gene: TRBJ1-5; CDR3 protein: CASMAGPQPQHF; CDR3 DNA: TGTGCCAGCATGGCGGGTCCTCAGCCCCAGCATTTT
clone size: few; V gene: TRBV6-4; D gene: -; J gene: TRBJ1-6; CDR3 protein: CASKGQAGLNSPLHF; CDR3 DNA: TGTGCCAGTAAGGGACAAGCGGGACTTAATTCACCCCTCCACTTT
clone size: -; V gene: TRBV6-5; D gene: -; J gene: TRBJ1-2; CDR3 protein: CASSDSSQGLYGYTF; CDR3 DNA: TGTGCCAGCAGTGACTCCTCACAGGGCCTCTATGGCTACACCTTC
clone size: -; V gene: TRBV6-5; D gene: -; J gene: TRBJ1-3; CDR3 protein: CASSFDRSSGNTIYF; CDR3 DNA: TGTGCCAGCAGTTTCGACAGGTCCTCTGGAAACACCATATATTTT
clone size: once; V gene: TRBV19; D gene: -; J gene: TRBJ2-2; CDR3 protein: CASSADGGRNTGELFF; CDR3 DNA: TGTGCCAGTAGTGCAGATGGGGGCCGGAACACCGGGGAGCTGTTTTTT
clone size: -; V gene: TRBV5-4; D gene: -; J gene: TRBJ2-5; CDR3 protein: CASSLADRRETQYF; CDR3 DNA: TGTGCCAGCAGCCTAGCGGACAGACGAGAGACCCAGTACTTC
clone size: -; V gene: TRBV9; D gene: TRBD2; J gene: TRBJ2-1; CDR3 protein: CASSVEGTRTYNEQFF; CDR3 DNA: TGTGCCAGCAGCGTAGAAGGGACTAGGACCTACAATGAGCAGTTCTTC
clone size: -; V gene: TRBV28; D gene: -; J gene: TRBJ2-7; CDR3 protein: CARVDACQRVCLLYEQYF; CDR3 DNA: TGTGCCAGGGTTGACGCTTGCCAGAGGGTTTGTCTGTTGTACGAGCAGTACTTC
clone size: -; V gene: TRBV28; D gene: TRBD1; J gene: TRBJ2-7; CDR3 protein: CASRPPDRGEYEQYF; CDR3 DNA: TGTGCCAGCAGACCGCCGGACAGGGGCGAATACGAGCAGTACTTC
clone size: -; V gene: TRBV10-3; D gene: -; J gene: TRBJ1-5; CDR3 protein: CAISESQNQPQHF; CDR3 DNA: TGTGCCATCAGTGAGTCACAGAATCAGCCCCAGCATTTT
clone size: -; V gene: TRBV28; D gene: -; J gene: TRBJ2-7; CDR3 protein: CASSPSRLRPYEQYF; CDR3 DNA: TGTGCCAGCAGTCCCTCTCGCCTGAGGCCCTACGAGCAGTACTTC
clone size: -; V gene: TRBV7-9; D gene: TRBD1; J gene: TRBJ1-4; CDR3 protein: CASSSASGGKEKLFF; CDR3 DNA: TGTGCCAGCAGCTCAGCTTCAGGGGGCAAGGAAAAACTGTTTTTT
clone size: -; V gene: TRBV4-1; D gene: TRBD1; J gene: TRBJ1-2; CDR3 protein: CASSQGTGTYGYTF; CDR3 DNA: TGCGCCAGCAGCCAAGGGACAGGAACCTATGGCTACACCTTC
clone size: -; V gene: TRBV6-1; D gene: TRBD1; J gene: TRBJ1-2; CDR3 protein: CASSEGEGQGKFGYGYTF; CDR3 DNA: TGTGCCAGCAGTGAGGGGGAGGGACAGGGGAAATTTGGCTATGGCTACACCTTC
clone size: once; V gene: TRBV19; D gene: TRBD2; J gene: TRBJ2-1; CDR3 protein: CATRTSRGGSYNEQFF; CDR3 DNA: TGTGCCACTAGGACTAGCCGGGGAGGATCCTACAATGAGCAGTTCTTC
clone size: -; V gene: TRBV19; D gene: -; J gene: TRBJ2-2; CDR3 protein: CASSNTGSTGELFF; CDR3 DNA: TGTGCCAGCTCGAACACAGGATCCACCGGGGAGCTGTTTTTT
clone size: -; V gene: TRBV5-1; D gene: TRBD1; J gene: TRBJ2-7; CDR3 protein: CASSDPGQGFSYEQYF; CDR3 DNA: TGCGCCAGCAGCGACCCGGGACAGGGATTTTCCTACGAGCAGTACTTC
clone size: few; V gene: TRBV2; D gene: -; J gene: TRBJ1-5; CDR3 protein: CASRETEYSNQPQHF; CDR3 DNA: TGTGCCAGCAGGGAGACAGAGTATAGCAATCAGCCCCAGCATTTT
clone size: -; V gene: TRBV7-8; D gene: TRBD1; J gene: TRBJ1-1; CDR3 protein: CASSTYGTGNTEAFF; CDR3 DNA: TGTGCCAGCAGCACATATGGGACAGGGAACACTGAAGCTTTCTTT
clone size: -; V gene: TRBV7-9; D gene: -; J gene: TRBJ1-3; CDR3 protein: CASREPYSGNTIYF; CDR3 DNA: TGTGCCAGCAGAGAGCCGTACTCTGGAAACACCATATATTTT
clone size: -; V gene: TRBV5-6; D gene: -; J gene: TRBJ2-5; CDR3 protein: CASRKRVAETQYF; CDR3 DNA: TGTGCCAGCAGAAAAAGGGTAGCGGAGACCCAGTACTTC
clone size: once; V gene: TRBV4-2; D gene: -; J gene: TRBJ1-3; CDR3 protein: CASSQEGAGHIYF; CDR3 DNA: TGTGCCAGCAGCCAAGAAGGGGCAGGTCACATATATTTT
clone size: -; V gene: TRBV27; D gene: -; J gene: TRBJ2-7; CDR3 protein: CASNTRTPKKGSYEQYF; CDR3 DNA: TGTGCCAGCAATACACGGACACCAAAAAAGGGCTCCTACGAGCAGTACTTC
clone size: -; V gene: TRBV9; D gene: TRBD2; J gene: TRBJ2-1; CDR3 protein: CASSVGLAYNEQFF; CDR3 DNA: TGTGCCAGCAGCGTTGGACTAGCGTACAATGAGCAGTTCTTC
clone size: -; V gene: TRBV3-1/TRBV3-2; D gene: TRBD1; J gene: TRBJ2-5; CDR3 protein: CASRLDVHRDSGETQYF; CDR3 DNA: TGTGCCAGCAGACTCGACGTACACCGGGACAGTGGGGAGACCCAGTACTTC
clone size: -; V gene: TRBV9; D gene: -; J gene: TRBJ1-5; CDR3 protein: CASSVEDSPNQPQHF; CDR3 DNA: TGTGCCAGCAGCGTAGAAGACAGTCCCAATCAGCCCCAGCATTTT
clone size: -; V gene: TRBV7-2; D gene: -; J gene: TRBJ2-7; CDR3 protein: CASSLVSEQYF; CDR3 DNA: TGTGCCAGCAGCTTAGTATCCGAGCAGTACTTC
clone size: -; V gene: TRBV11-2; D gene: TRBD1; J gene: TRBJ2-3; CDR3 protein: CASSWGTGGGYTQYF; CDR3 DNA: TGTGCCAGCAGCTGGGGGACAGGGGGCGGATATACGCAGTATTTT
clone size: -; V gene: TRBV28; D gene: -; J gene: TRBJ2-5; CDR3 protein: CASSRSGGLQETQYF; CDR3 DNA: TGTGCCAGCAGCCGATCCGGGGGGCTCCAAGAGACCCAGTACTTC
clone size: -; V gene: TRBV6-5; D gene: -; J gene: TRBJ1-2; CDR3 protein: CASKRTNYGYTF; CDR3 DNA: TGTGCCAGCAAGAGAACTAACTATGGCTACACCTTC